Below, one T cell receptor (beta chain) is given with its context. Its cognate antigen has yet to be identified. No base-level quality is on record; no much larger clone is a single base apart. The cohort comprised 710 or so healthy bone marrow donors. At the time of sampling, all cohort members were nominally healthy, though unrecorded immune exposures were likely present. The donor tested CMV seropositive, placing the donor among the 250 to 350 seropositive members of the cohort. A peripheral blood sample was collected from each donor, and TCR beta sequencing was performed on peripheral blood mononuclear cells. The Qiagen DNeasy Blood Extraction Kit was used to extract genomic DNA from the blood cell samples. V loses 1 base of germline sequence and J loses 8 bases, and the interval between the two ends is 17 bases. The CDR3 covers 15 residues, taking in both the cysteine and the phenylalanine. Only the CDR3 DNA stays, 45 bases, in frame from base 1. CDR1 and CDR2, per the germline V gene, are LGHNT and FRNRAP.

The data were taken from a study of cytomegalovirus exposure and HLA in healthy donors (dated by TCRdb to 2017 to 2019). General notes on the study: According to an earlier analysis of 587 of the donors, 150 million to 200 million T cells yielded 100 million or so unique TCR beta sequences and 276 Gb of sequence data. Roughly 300 gigabases of sequencing data and 70 million to 85 million unique TCR sequences were included in an early release covering about 700 HLA-typed donors. Of the approximately 400 genotyped donors, roughly 80% fell in the genetic ancestry cluster associated with self-reported Caucasian donors. The study aimed to test whether cataloging public T cell receptors could reveal signatures of past pathogen exposure. The T cell repertoires of some 700 subjects were profiled by immunosequencing and related to cytomegalovirus serostatus. In addition to the first cohort of 650 to 800 subjects, a separate validation cohort of 130 or so different subjects was used. The study combined high-throughput TCR immunosequencing, statistical association of individual TCRs with disease status, and machine learning to predict cytomegalovirus infection status. In a later analysis, previously published TCR beta repertoires from hundreds of donors were re-analyzed and high-resolution HLA genotyping was added so that TCR occurrence patterns could be studied. Rather than drawing on any new phenotypic data, the later analysis identified candidate immune exposures from TCR beta sequences and the way those sequences occurred across donors. In an earlier analysis of roughly 600 of the donors, high-throughput TCR beta sequencing was used to judge whether each TCR beta V gene segment behaved as functional or pseudogenic. Alongside the repertoire data, information on donor age, sex, ethnicity and CMV serostatus was compiled. A later genetic analysis used genome-wide SNP genotypes for about 65% of the 666 donors, treating that subset as a discovery cohort. Every discovery cohort repertoire had been produced on one sequencing platform. Class I and class II HLA loci were covered by the typing at four-digit resolution. The number of donors typed differed by locus, with 629-630 for A, B, C, DRB1 and DQB1, 522 for DQA1, over 600 for DPA1, and under 490 for DPB1. Roughly 5 DR-DQ haplotypes were handled as single units for association and clustering because linkage in the cohort was strong. Among about 390 genotyped donors of the cohort, an average of roughly 240,000 unique TCR beta nucleotide sequences were sequenced per donor, about a sixth of them non-productive. Summary of the overall study and its limitations: Some IMGT-functional V segments, including TRBV6-2 and TRBV6-3, could not be distinguished by the 87-base-pair reads and were therefore excluded. The only immune exposure information available for the cohort was CMV serostatus. Assigning TCR associations to individual alleles was difficult when HLA alleles, especially DR and DQ, strongly co-occurred. Because HLA typing was unavailable for some donors at each locus, only the typed subset was used in association tests. Three of the identified cytomegalovirus-associated TCR beta chains were confirmed in vitro to be specific for cytomegalovirus antigens. The cohort was sequenced for TCR beta chains only, and without alpha or paired-chain data the features that could be detected were limited. In a later analysis, some 18,000 TCR beta sequences were associated with specific HLA alleles at a false discovery rate of 0.05. Most CMV-associated TCR beta chains appeared to be HLA-restricted in a later analysis, and the HLA associations seemed to be driven largely by CMV exposure. An association between a missense DCLRE1C variant and V-gene and J-gene trimming of TCR beta chains was found in a later genetic analysis and replicated in an independent cohort. Presence/absence analyses assumed roughly uniform sequencing depth across donors, an assumption that may not hold. According to a later analysis, parvovirus B19, influenza, CMV and Epstein-Barr virus appeared linked to several top co-occurrence clusters. Linkage disequilibrium might explain the correlated functional status among segregating V segments, but an unknown experimental factor could not be ruled out. The sequencing pipeline was judged likely to have produced a cluster of highly shared sequence variants as a technical artifact. The earlier analysis of 587 of the donors excluded around 17 rarely observed V segments, including chromosome 9 orphons, because counts were too low. In the study, around 150 TCR beta chains were listed as associated with cytomegalovirus. A later analysis found that TCR association rates varied across HLA loci, with DRB1 alleles showing the most associated TCRs and HLA-C alleles the fewest. Most TCR sequences were observed very rarely across donors, whereas some public TCRs were present in many individuals. Compared with equally common non-associated chains, HLA-associated TCR beta chains in a later analysis were more clonally expanded and had lower generation probabilities. The classifier was reported to diagnose cytomegalovirus status with high specificity and sensitivity in both the original and validation cohorts. Broadly in line with IMGT annotations, most TCR beta V segments showed up in productive rearrangements about 87% or about 30% of the time in an earlier analysis of several hundred of the donors. The authors suggested that the approach could potentially be generalized to other disease states and immunological phenotypes. In a later genetic analysis, fewer N-insertions in productive TCRs were reported among donors in an Asian-associated ancestry cluster than the roughly 700-donor mean. A further reported finding was that TCR beta sequences accurately predicted the HLA-A and HLA-B alleles for most subjects in the first cohort.

Libraries were prepared through the immunoSEQ multiplex PCR assay. A mixture of 60 forward primers for TCR Vbeta segments and 13 reverse primers for TCR Jbeta segments was used in the multiplex PCR. Amplification of the CDR3 region of rearranged TCR beta genes was performed with a multiplex PCR assay on genomic DNA. The amplified TCR beta libraries were sequenced on the Illumina HiSeq System as 87-base-pair reads. The authors' analysis ran thus. In a later analysis, tens of millions of unique TCR beta chains were counted across the approximately 620 repertoires, and approximately 11 million of these chains were shared by at least two donors. A nearest-neighbor algorithm error-corrected the raw reads and collapsed the reads into unique sequences, merging closely related sequences to remove PCR and sequencing errors. To assign V, D and J gene segments, CDR3 sequences were aligned to IMGT reference sequences. For a sequence to be retained, a match of at least six nucleotides was required to both a V gene segment and a J gene segment. A rearrangement was called productive if the CDR3 had no stop codons and remained in frame with V and J, and every other rearrangement was called non-productive. CDR3 was defined by IMGT convention, running from the second conserved V-encoded cysteine to the conserved J-encoded phenylalanine. The earlier analysis of roughly 590 of the donors excluded sequences that lacked an unambiguous match to a single V gene segment. In an earlier analysis of some 590 of the donors, a V segment was called functional when productive rearrangements were above 56.7%, and segregating when the standard deviation between donors exceeded 5%. A statistical classification framework was built for diagnosing cytomegalovirus status from the catalog of TCR beta chain sequences. In a later analysis, TCR nucleotide sequences were compared against IMGT/GENE-DB human TR gene sequences so that V and J genes could be assigned. A later analysis assigned CDR3 sequences and most-parsimonious VDJ recombination scenarios with the TCRdist pipeline. In a later analysis, every TCR beta chain was defined by the combination of its CDR3 amino acid sequence and its V-gene family, and reads without a unique V-gene family were dropped. In a later analysis, 450 to 600 highly shared, low-generation-probability nucleotide sequences were removed to address suspected cross-contamination and a sequencing artifact. In a later analysis, a clonal expansion index was calculated for each public chain from normalized within-repertoire ranks of inferred template counts. In a later analysis, generation probabilities were computed using a VDJ recombination model fitted to out-of-frame rearrangements, and the results were checked against IGoR. Hypergeometric tests were used in a later analysis to score TCR-TCR, TCR-HLA and TCR-CMV co-occurrence, with a repertoire-size bias correction applied to the TCR pairs. A later analysis estimated false discovery rates by permuting HLA or CMV assignments 20 times. In a later analysis, co-occurring TCRs were grouped using DBSCAN, with TCRdist sequence similarity added in when clustering inside HLA-allele-positive subsets. For co-occurrence clustering, repertoires with fewer than 30,000 or more than 120,000 public chains were excluded, along with four or five repertoires with anomalous nucleotide sharing. TCRdb took over this immuneACCESS table, retaining in-frame rearrangements with V and J assigned. Such tables are incomplete; in checked studies, under half of the missing clones stem from an unresolved V gene, and the remainder is unexplained. D and trimming come from the DNA, and the V and J calls and clone size come from that table. The sample table holds more than 95,000 clones, of which about 70% were seen once. Together, the top ten hold over 10% of the sample.

The receptor comes from an older woman in good health and CMV-seropositive. Material: PBMCs. The chain uses TRBV12-5 and TRBJ1-2; TRBD1 might be the D gene, on 6 matching bases. The CDR3 reads CASGLAIRGVVGYTF. The nucleotide sequence is given as TGTGCTAGTGGTTTGGCTATCAGGGGAGTGGTAGGCTACACCTTC.